This T cell receptor (beta chain) was sequenced during a study of T cells in Graves' hyperthyroidism and ophthalmopathy. Germline CDR1 is SGHDN and CDR2 is FVKESK. This CDR3 is built from 17 residues. Between the trimmed V and J ends, which lost 3 bases and 5 bases, there was a span of 20 bases. Researchers amplified the TCR beta CDR3 regions from RNA transcripts. The primer set for the first-round RT-PCR of the TCR CDR3 was HTBI. TCRdb passed the multiplex PCR reads through MiXCR, listing each CDR3 protein once. The data show about 360,000 distinct CDR3 sequences, less than 15% seen once. Stable disease denoted Graves' hyperthyroidism without ophthalmopathy progression within 18 months. Study results and limitations: From stable hyperthyroidism, ophthalmopathy was separated by a 13 V-J model.

This clonotype was seen many times. The antigen is not known. What was sequenced was blood. V usage is TRBV14 and J usage is TRBJ2-1; D not resolved. The source is a woman aged 18-29 years with Graves' hyperthyroidism. The CDR3 nucleotides read TGTGCCAGCAGCCACAGTCCTCGACATGGCCGCGACAATGAGCAGTTCTTC. Translated, it gives CASSHSPRHGRDNEQFF.